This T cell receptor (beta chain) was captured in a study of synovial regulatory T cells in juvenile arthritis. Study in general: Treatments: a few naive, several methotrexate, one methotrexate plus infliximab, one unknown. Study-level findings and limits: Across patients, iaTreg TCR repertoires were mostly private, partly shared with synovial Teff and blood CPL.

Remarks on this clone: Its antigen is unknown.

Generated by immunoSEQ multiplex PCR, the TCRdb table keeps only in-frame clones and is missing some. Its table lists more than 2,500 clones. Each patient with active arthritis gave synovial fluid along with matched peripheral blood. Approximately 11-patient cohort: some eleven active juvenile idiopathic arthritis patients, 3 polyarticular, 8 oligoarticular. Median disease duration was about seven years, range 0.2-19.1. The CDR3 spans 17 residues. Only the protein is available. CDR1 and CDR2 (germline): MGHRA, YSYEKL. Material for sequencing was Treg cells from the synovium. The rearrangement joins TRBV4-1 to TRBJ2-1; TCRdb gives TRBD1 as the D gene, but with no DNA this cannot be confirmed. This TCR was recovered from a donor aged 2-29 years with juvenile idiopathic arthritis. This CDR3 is CASSPPRTASSYNEQFF.